This T cell receptor (beta chain) was documented in a study of cytomegalovirus exposure and HLA in healthy donors. Regarding the study as a whole: In a later analysis, at a false discovery rate of 0.05, roughly 18,000 TCR beta sequences were associated with HLA alleles.

With 60 Vbeta and 13 Jbeta primers, the PCR was carried out. Using immunoSEQ multiplex PCR, the repertoire was profiled, and TCRdb retains in-frame clones only, with some absent. The sample has some 250,000 clones, about 81% seen once. With regard to this clone: Its antigen is not known.

The specimen sequenced was PBMCs. This TCR derives from a middle-aged woman in good health and CMV-seropositive.

The CDR3 DNA reads TGTGCCAGCAGCCCAGGGCGGTCTTATAGCAATCAGCCCCAGCATTTT. Protein: CASSPGRSYSNQPQHF. This chain connects TRBV2 to TRBJ1-5; tentatively, D is TRBD1 (5 bases). CDR3 length equals 16 residues. Looked up from germline, CDR1 is SNHLY and CDR2 is FYNNEI. V was cut by 6 bases and J by 0 bases, with 15 bases left in between.